This T cell receptor (beta chain) was recovered during a study of cytomegalovirus exposure and HLA in healthy donors. The study ran its PCR with 60 Vbeta and 13 Jbeta primers. TCRdb's copy holds only in-frame clones and misses some; the assay was immunoSEQ multiplex PCR. The table has around 130,000 clones, 66% seen once; the top ten hold over 1.5%. V dropped 0 bases and J dropped 6; count of bases not matched to a gene: 6. This CDR3 has 16 residues. Germline V gene sequence: CDR1 SGHNT, CDR2 YENEEA. Healthy bone marrow donors supplied every sample. V is TRBV11-3 and J is TRBJ2-1; 9 bases are shared with TRBD2. The TCR comes from a man aged 18-30 years in good health and CMV-seronegative. The source material was PBMCs. CDR3 residues: CASSLDGRGGSNEQFF. The CDR3 nucleotides read TGTGCCAGCAGCTTAGATGGGCGGGGGGGCTCCAATGAGCAGTTCTTC.